This T cell receptor (beta chain) was sequenced in a study of T cell responses to AZD1222 COVID-19 vaccine. Study-level findings and limits: The span of vaccine-associated CD4 TCRs extended across spike, with dominance at 160-218 and 743-854. When two AZD1222 doses had been given, Spike-specific TCR breadth and depth rose. Among the donors, most were white British and more were female, and clonal diversity was possibly underestimated. At baseline, seropositivity was found in only a handful of AZD1222 recipients.

In regard to this clone: Its target is not known.

Sequencing was performed with immunoSEQ multiplex PCR; in TCRdb, only in-frame clones are kept and a portion is missing. Among more than 45,000 clones listed, about 88% were seen once. Trimming cost V 6 bases and J 1 base, with 12 bases left between them. The germline gives CDR1 MNHEY, CDR2 SVGAGI. The CDR3 spans 14 residues. This sequence was found in an adult in good health. The chain recombines TRBV6-5 with TRBJ1-2; D is ambiguous. The specimen comprised peripheral blood, sampled on day 0 of AZD1222 vaccination. The CDR3 DNA follows: TGTGCCAGCAGACGGACGGGCCATAACTATGGCTACACCTTC. Its translation: CASRRTGHNYGYTF.